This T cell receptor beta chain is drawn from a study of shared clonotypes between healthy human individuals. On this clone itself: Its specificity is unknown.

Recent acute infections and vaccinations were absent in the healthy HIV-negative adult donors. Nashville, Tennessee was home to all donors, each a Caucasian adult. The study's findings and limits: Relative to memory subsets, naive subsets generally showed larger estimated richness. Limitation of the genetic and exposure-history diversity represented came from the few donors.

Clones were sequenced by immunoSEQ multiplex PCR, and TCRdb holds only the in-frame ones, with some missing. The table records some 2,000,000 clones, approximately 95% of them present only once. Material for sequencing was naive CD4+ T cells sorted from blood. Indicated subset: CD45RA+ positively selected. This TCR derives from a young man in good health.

CDR3 in amino acids: CASSPGEGYEQYF. The CDR3 DNA is TGTGCCAGCAGTCCAGGGGAGGGCTACGAGCAGTACTTC. This chain connects TRBV6-5 to TRBJ2-7, with D possibly being TRBD2 (7 bases). V dropped 5 bases and J dropped 3 bases, with 11 bases sitting between them. The length of the CDR3 is 13 residues. Germline CDR1 and CDR2: MNHEY and SVGAGI.